These 10 T cell receptor beta chains share one sample of origin, sequenced in a study of cytomegalovirus exposure and HLA in healthy donors. PCR amplification relied on 60 Vbeta primers (plus 13 Jbeta primers). Profiled with immunoSEQ multiplex PCR; TCRdb holds only in-frame clones, not every one. Altogether some 100,000 clones are present, around 80% being singletons, with the ten largest covering approximately 3.6%. The sample was PBMCs. These receptor sequences come from a woman aged 45-60 years in good health and CMV-seropositive.

The sample holds a few counts of this clone. The chain has TRBV9 and TRBJ2-5; maybe TRBD1 (8 bases). The CDR3 runs 16 residues. The germline V gene encodes CDR1 SGDLS and CDR2 YYNGEE. Trimming removed 3 bases from V and 1 base from J, with 16 bases in between. CDR3 sequence (DNA): TGTGCCAGCAGCGCGGGGGGACAGGCGGGCCAAGAGACCCAGTACTTC. It is translated as CASSAGGQAGQETQYF.

The count of this clone is one. This chain uses TRBV11-3 with TRBJ2-3; 8 bases map to TRBD1. With V trimmed by 4 bases and J by 4 bases, 1 base remained unmatched. Germline assignment: CDR1 SGHNT and CDR2 YENEEA. The CDR3 length is 13 residues. The CDR3 loop reads CASSSTGADTQYF. For the CDR3, the DNA is TGTGCCAGCAGCTCGACAGGGGCAGATACGCAGTATTTT. Full variable domain (outside the CDR3, taken from reference TRBV11-3 and TRBJ2-3): EAGVVQSPRYKIIEKKQPVAFWCNPISGHNTLYWYLQNLGQGPELLIRYENEEAVDDSQLPKDRFSAERLKGVDSTLKIQPAELGDSAVYLCASSSTGADTQYFGPGTRLTVL.

In the case of this clone: The sample contains more than one DNA sequence encoding this CDR3. The chain uses TRBV20-1 and TRBJ2-7; D may be TRBD2 (6 bases). Looked up from germline, CDR1 is DFQATT and CDR2 is SNEGSKA (reference sequence). V was trimmed by 3 bases and J by 3 bases, leaving 6 bases between them. CDR3 size: 11 residues. Here the CDR3 reads CSARGGYEQYF. As DNA, the CDR3 is TGCAGTGCTAGGGGGGGCTACGAGCAGTACTTC.

The rearrangement links TRBV2 to TRBJ2-7; no definite D call. There are 14 residues in the CDR3. The V gene's germline CDR1 is SNHLY and CDR2 FYNNEI. Trimming stripped 0 bases from V and 4 bases from J, with 10 bases between. The CDR3: CASSEARRAYEQYF. The CDR3 DNA reads as TGTGCCAGCAGTGAAGCGCGTAGAGCTTACGAGCAGTACTTC.

This chain joins TRBV4-1 and TRBJ2-7, with TRBD1 matching 12 bases. The CDR3 consists of 16 residues. Trimming at V came to 4 bases and at J to 2 bases, leaving 6 bases not matched to a gene. Germline CDR1 reads MGHRA; CDR2 reads YSYEKL. CDR3 amino acids: CASSRGQGASAYEQYF. The DNA of the CDR3 is TGCGCCAGCAGCCGGGGACAGGGGGCCTCCGCCTACGAGCAGTACTTC.

The chain recombines TRBV5-6 with TRBJ2-7; 7 nucleotides agree with TRBD1. Germline assignment: CDR1 SGHDT and CDR2 YYEEEE. The CDR3 has 16 amino acids. V trimming: 1 base; J trimming: 2 bases; junction bases outside the gene matches: 9. This chain's CDR3 is CASSLWYTGQPYEQYF. The CDR3 DNA reads TGTGCCAGCAGCTTGTGGTATACGGGACAGCCCTACGAGCAGTACTTC.

The V call is TRBV6-5, the J call TRBJ2-5; TRBD2 matches at 12 bases. The CDR3 loop spans 15 amino acids. The V and J ends lost 1 base and 3 bases, in that order; junction bases with no gene match: 0. Looked up from germline, CDR1 is MNHEY and CDR2 is SVGAGI. CDR3 residues: CASSYWTSGEETQYF. DNA of the CDR3: TGTGCCAGCAGTTACTGGACTAGCGGGGAAGAGACCCAGTACTTC.

The chain's CDR3 is CASSSGQGSYGYTF. The CDR3 DNA follows: TGTGCCAGTAGTAGCGGACAGGGCTCATATGGCTACACCTTC. The V and J genes are TRBV19 and TRBJ1-2; 8 bases agree with TRBD1. J lost 5 bases, V lost 4 bases, and 6 bases had no gene match. The CDR3 totals 14 residues. The V gene's germline CDR1 is LNHDA and CDR2 SQIVND (reference sequence). Full variable domain (remainder filled in from reference TRBV19 and TRBJ1-2): DGGITQSPKYLFRKEGQNVTLSCEQNLNHDAMYWYRQDPGQGLRLIYYSQIVNDFQKGDIAEGYSVSREKKESFPLTVTSAQKNPTAFYLCASSSGQGSYGYTFGSGTRLTVV.

In DNA, the CDR3 is TGCGCCAGCAGCTCTCGCCAGGGCGGAAACATTCAGTACTTC. Translating it yields CASSSRQGGNIQYF. V usage is TRBV5-1 and J usage is TRBJ2-4; D may be TRBD1 (5 bases). The CDR3 spans 14 residues. Germline assignment: CDR1 SGHRS and CDR2 YFSETQ. Trimming left V 3 bases short and J 6 bases short, with 13 bases between.

The rearrangement links TRBV12-5 to TRBJ2-3, with a weak D call TRBD1 (5 bases). The CDR3 has 13 amino acids. V was shortened by 6 bases and J by 0 bases, with 7 bases between the two germline ends. CDR1 is LGHNT, CDR2 FRNRAP, per germline. The CDR3 DNA is TGTGCTAGTGGCGCAGGGAGCACAGATACGCAGTATTTT. It codes for CASGAGSTDTQYF.